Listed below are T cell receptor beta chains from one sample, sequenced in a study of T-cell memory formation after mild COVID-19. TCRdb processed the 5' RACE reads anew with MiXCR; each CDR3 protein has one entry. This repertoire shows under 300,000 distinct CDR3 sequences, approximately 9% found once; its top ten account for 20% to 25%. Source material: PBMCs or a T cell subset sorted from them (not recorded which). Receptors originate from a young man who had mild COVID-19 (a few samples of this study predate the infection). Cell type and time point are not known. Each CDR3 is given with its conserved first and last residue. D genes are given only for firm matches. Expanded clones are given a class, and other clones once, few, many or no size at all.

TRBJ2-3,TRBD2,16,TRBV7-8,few,CASSVGGTPSTDTQYF,TGTGCCAGCAGCGTCGGGGGGACTCCTAGCACAGATACGCAGTATTTT
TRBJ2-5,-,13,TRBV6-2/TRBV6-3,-,CASSCDKKETQYF,TGTGCCAGCAGCTGCGACAAAAAAGAGACCCAGTACTTC
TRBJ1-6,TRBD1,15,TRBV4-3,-,CASSQVGQGRAPLHF,TGCGCCAGCAGCCAAGTAGGACAGGGGCGAGCACCCCTCCACTTT
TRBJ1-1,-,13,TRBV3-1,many,CASSQGVNTEAFF,TGTGCCAGCAGCCAAGGGGTGAACACTGAAGCTTTCTTT
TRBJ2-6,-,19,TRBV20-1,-,CSARGLGLLGAVGANVLTF,TGCAGTGCTAGAGGATTGGGTCTTCTGGGCGCGGTTGGGGCCAACGTCCTGACTTTC
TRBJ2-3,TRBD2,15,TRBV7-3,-,CASSLSSGRTDTQYF,TGTGCCAGCAGCTTATCTAGCGGGCGCACAGATACGCAGTATTTT
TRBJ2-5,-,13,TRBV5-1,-,CASSPASWRTKYF,TGCGCCAGCAGCCCTGCCAGTTGGAGGACCAAGTACTTC
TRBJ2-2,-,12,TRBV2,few,CASSVSGGELFF,TGTGCCAGCAGTGTAAGCGGGGGGGAGCTGTTTTTT
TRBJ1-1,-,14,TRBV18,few,CASSPGNPNTEAFF,TGTGCCAGCTCACCGGGCAACCCGAACACTGAAGCTTTCTTT
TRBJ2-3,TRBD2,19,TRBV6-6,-,CASSYPTGTSGGFTDTQYF,TGTGCCAGCAGTTACCCAACCGGGACTAGCGGGGGGTTCACAGATACGCAGTATTTT
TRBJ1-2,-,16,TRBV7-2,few,CASSPRLGGTNYGYTF,TGTGCCAGCAGCCCAAGATTAGGGGGTACTAACTATGGCTACACCTTC
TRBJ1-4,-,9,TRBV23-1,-,CASRTELFF,TGCGCCAGCAGGACAGAACTGTTTTTT
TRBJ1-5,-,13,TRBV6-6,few,CASKVYSNQPQHF,TGTGCCAGCAAGGTCTATAGCAATCAGCCCCAGCATTTT
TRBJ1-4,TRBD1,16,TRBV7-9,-,CASSSLLDRVHEKLFF,TGTGCCAGCAGCTCTCTCCTCGACAGGGTCCATGAAAAACTGTTTTTT
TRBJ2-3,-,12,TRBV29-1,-,CSVVAITDTQYF,TGCAGCGTTGTGGCCATCACAGATACGCAGTATTTT
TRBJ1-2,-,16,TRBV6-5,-,CASSYSRAGAYYGYTF,TGTGCCAGCAGTTACTCACGGGCAGGGGCTTACTATGGCTACACCTTC
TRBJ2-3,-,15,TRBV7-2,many,CASRSGTRNTDTQYF,TGTGCCAGCAGGTCCGGGACTCGAAACACAGATACGCAGTATTTT